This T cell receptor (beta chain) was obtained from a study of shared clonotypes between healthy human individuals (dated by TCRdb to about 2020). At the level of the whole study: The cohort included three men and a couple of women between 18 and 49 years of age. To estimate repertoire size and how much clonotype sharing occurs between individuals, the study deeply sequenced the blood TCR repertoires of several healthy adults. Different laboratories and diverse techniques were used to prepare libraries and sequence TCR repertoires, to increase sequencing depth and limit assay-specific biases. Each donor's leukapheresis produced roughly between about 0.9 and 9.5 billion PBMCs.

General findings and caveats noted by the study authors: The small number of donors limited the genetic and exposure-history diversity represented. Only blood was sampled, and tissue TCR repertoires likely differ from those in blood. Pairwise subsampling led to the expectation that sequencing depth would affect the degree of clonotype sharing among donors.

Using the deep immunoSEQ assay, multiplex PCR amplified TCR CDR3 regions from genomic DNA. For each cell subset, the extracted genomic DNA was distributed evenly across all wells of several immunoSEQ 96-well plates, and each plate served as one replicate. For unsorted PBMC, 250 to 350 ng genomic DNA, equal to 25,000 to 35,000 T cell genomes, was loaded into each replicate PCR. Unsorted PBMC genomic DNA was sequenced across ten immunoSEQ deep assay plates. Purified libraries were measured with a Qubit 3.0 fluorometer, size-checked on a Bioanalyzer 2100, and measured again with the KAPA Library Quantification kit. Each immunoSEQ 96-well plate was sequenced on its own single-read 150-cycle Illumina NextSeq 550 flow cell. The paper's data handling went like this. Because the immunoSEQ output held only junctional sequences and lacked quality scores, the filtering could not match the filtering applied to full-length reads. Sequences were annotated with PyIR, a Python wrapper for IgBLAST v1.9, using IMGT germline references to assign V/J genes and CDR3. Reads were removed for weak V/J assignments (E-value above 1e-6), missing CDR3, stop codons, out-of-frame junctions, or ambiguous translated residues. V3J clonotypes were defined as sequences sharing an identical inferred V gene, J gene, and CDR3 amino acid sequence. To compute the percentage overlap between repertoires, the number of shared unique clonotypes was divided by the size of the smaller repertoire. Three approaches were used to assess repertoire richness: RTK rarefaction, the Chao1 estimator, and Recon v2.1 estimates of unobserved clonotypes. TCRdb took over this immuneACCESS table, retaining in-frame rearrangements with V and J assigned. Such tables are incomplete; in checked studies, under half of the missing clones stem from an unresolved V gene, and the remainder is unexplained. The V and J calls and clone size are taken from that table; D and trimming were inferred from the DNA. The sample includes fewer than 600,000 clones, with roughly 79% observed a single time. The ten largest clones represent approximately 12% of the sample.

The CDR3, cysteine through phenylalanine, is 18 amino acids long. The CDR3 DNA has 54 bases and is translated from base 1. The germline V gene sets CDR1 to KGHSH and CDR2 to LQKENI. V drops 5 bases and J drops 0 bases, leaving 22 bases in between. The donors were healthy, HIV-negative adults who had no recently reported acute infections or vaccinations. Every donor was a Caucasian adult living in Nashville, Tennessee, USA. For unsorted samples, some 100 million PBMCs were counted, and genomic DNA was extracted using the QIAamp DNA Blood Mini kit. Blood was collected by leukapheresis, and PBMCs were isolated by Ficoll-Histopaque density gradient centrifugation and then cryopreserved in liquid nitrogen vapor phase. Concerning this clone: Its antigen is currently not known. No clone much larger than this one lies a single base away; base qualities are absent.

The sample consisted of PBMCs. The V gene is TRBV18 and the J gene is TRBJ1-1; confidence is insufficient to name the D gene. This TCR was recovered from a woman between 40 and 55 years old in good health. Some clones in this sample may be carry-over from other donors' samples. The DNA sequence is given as TGTGCCAGCTCAATCTACTCATGGAGAGGATTTATGAACACTGAAGCTTTCTTT. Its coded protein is CASSIYSWRGFMNTEAFF.